This T cell receptor (beta chain) emerged from a study of blood T cells in healthy people across ages. A sample-barcoded 5' primer and a J-beta primer mix were used in a second PCR of about 7 to 12 cycles. A tag from a template-switch adaptor with 12 random nucleotides marked each cDNA molecule. TCRdb re-analysed the 5' RACE reads in MiXCR, keeping a single row per CDR3 protein. The table has fewer than 1.5 million distinct CDR3 sequences, 35% to 45% seen once. The authors extracted at least 6 micrograms of total RNA per sample. Study results and limitations: Shifts in expanded clonotypes may have been confounded by donor CMV status, which was unknown.

After removal of 11 bases from V and 0 bases from J, the junction contained 6 bases not matched to a gene. This CDR3 comprises 13 residues. Germline V gene sequence: CDR1 LGHDT, CDR2 YNNKEL (reference sequence). This clonotype has more than one count but fewer than ten. Its specificity is unknown. The sequence derives from a woman aged 18-30 years in good health. The V gene is TRBV3-1, the J gene TRBJ2-7, with TRBD2 identical over 8 bases. The sample consisted of blood. CDR3 sequence (DNA): TGTGCCGTAGGGGGGACTAGCTCCTACGAGCAGTACTTC. Translated: CAVGGTSSYEQYF.